These 12 T cell receptor beta chains originate from one sample sequenced in a study of response to subunit inactivated influenza vaccine. TCRdb analysed the RT-PCR reads with MiXCR anew, one entry per CDR3 protein. Seen here are roughly 700,000 distinct CDR3 sequences, approximately 15% observed once, and the top ten hold 5.5% to 7%. The sample consisted of PBMCs from blood, taken 14 to 15 days before vaccination. Receptors originate from a man aged 50-60 years who received an inactivated influenza vaccine.

Ten or more counts support this clonotype. V gene TRBV10-3 combines with J gene TRBJ2-2; D not resolved. The V gene lost 0 bases and the J gene lost 7 bases, with 3 bases spanning the gap. The CDR3 spans 12 residues. Germline assignment: CDR1 ENHRY and CDR2 SYGVKD. The CDR3 DNA reads TGTGCCATCAGTGAGTCGAGCGGGGAGCTGTTTTTT. The encoded protein is CAISESSGELFF.

This clonotype was found many times. The chain recombines TRBV5-1 with TRBJ1-6, with D possibly TRBD1 on 5 matching bases. Between the trimmed V and J ends, which lost 3 bases and 2 bases, there was a span of 9 bases. This CDR3 contains 15 residues. Germline values: CDR1 SGHRS, CDR2 YFSETQ. CDR3 amino acids: CASSSRGAYNSPLHF. CDR3 DNA: TGCGCCAGCAGCTCACGGGGGGCCTATAATTCACCCCTCCACTTT.

V gene TRBV20-1 combines with J gene TRBJ2-7, with 9 positions matching TRBD1. Germline V gives CDR1 DFQATT, CDR2 SNEGSKA (reference sequence). V was clipped by 6 bases and J by 3 bases; unmatched bases: 15. CDR3 length: 16 residues. Here the CDR3 DNA reads TGCAGTGCCCCCGGGACAGGGACTACACGCGGCTACGAGCAGTACTTC. Protein product: CSAPGTGTTRGYEQYF.

This clonotype was detected many times. The rearrangement joins TRBV15 to TRBJ2-7; D is ambiguous. The V gene lost 0 bases and the J gene lost 0 bases, with 6 bases spanning the gap. Germline CDR1 reads LNHNV; CDR2 reads YYDKDF (reference sequence). The CDR3 runs 14 residues. CDR3 coding DNA: TGTGCCACCAGCAGAGACCGCGACTCCTACGAGCAGTACTTC. It translates to CATSRDRDSYEQYF.

This clonotype was recorded a few times. The CDR3 region is CASTTTGMPGELFF. The CDR3 nucleotides are TGTGCCAGCACCACGACAGGGATGCCCGGGGAGCTGTTTTTT. The V call is TRBV12-3 or TRBV12-4, the J call TRBJ2-2; 7 nucleotides agree with TRBD1. The junction had 8 bases not matched to a gene; V was cut back by 7 bases and J by 6 bases. The CDR3 runs 14 residues.

V gene TRBV28 combines with J gene TRBJ2-5; D is perhaps TRBD1 (6 bases). V lost 5 bases to trimming and J lost 1 base, with 14 bases between them. CDR1 and CDR2 (germline): MDHEN, SYDVKM. The CDR3 length is 15 residues. As DNA, the CDR3 is TGTGCCAGCAGTCCTGAGACAGGCTTCCAAGAGACCCAGTACTTC. It is translated as CASSPETGFQETQYF.

This clonotype was counted between two and nine times. The rearrangement joins TRBV24-1 to TRBJ1-6, with D unresolved. V was trimmed by 6 bases and J by 9 bases, leaving 5 bases between them. CDR1 and CDR2 from the germline V gene are KGHDR and SFDVKD. This CDR3 region has 11 residues. This CDR3 is CATSLSSPLHF. The CDR3 region has the DNA TGTGCCACCAGTCTTAGTTCACCCCTCCACTTT.

This clonotype appeared a few times. The chain carries TRBV6-1 and TRBJ1-5, with 9 nucleotides matching TRBD1. The V gene's germline CDR1 is MNHNS and CDR2 SASEGT. Trimming removed 5 bases from V and 0 bases from J; junction bases left unmatched: 8. This CDR3 is built from 17 residues. This CDR3 is CASSRTGDGYSNQPQHF. CDR3 coding DNA: TGTGCCAGCAGTCGGACAGGGGATGGTTATAGCAATCAGCCCCAGCATTTT.

This clonotype occurred many times. The V gene is TRBV10-3, the J gene TRBJ1-2; D is uncertain. The CDR3 runs to 15 residues. Germline CDR1 reads ENHRY; CDR2 reads SYGVKD. The V end lost 0 bases, the J end lost 1 base, and 9 bases lay between the germline ends. The CDR3 loop is CAISESPGYNYGYTF. CDR3 nucleotides: TGTGCCATCAGTGAGTCGCCAGGATATAACTATGGCTACACCTTC.

This clonotype turned up a few times. This sequence joins TRBV3-1 and TRBJ1-1; 8 bases match TRBD1. The J segment lost 1 base and the V segment lost 5 bases, leaving 9 bases of the junction unmatched. Germline assignment: CDR1 LGHDT and CDR2 YNNKEL (reference sequence). This CDR3 comprises 16 residues. The CDR3 is CASSRYFTGGNTEAFF. CDR3 bases: TGTGCCAGCAGCAGATACTTTACAGGGGGGAACACTGAAGCTTTCTTT.

This clonotype came up a few times. The V and J genes are TRBV5-1 and TRBJ2-1, with 9 bases that match TRBD2. The germline CDR1 and CDR2 sequences are SGHRS and YFSETQ. The CDR3 spans 17 residues. After removal of 4 bases from V and 1 base from J, the junction contained 9 bases not matched to a gene. CDR3 protein: CASSPASGKQSYNEQFF. The CDR3 bases are TGCGCCAGCAGCCCCGCTAGCGGGAAACAATCCTACAATGAGCAGTTCTTC.

The chain joins TRBV27 to TRBJ1-2; a possible D gene is TRBD1 (5 bases). The germline V and J ends were trimmed by 5 bases and 6 bases, with 25 bases remaining between them. CDR3 length: 17 amino acids. The germline V gene encodes CDR1 MNHEY and CDR2 SMNVEV (reference sequence). This chain's CDR3 is CASSPTPARGAQNGYTF. The CDR3 DNA reads TGTGCCAGCAGTCCCACCCCGGCACGAGGGGCGCAGAATGGCTACACCTTC.